What follows is one T cell receptor beta chain and its context. In the same sample, other DNA sequences code for this CDR3. These data belong to a study of shared clonotypes between healthy human individuals. TCRdb's copy holds only in-frame clones and misses some; the assay was immunoSEQ multiplex PCR. The table lists roughly 490,000 clones, about 79% of them singletons. V lost 3 bases, J lost 5 bases, and 9 bases lay in between. CDR1 is SGHAT, CDR2 FQNNGV, per germline. The CDR3 is 13 residues long. This clonotype originated in a woman aged 40-49 years in good health. Some clones in this sample may be carry-over from other donors' samples. The specimen was PBMCs. The chain recombines TRBV11-2 with TRBJ2-3, with D uncertain. This CDR3 reads CASSLAPRDTQYF. The DNA of the CDR3 is TGTGCCAGCAGCTTGGCCCCCAGAGATACGCAGTATTTT.